Ten or more counts support the clone carrying this T cell receptor beta chain. Its antigen is not identified. Unique molecular identifiers were affixed to discrete cDNA molecules within the library. TCRdb reanalysed the 5' RACE reads using MiXCR and keeps one entry per CDR3 protein. The table has 65,000 to 90,000 distinct CDR3 sequences, around a sixth seen once. This entry belongs to a study of human T cells and chemical hapten exposure. Study-wide findings and caveats: After DPC sensitization, TCRs above 1 in 1000 frequency showed no change.

J lost 2 bases, V lost 3 bases, and 1 base had no gene match. The CDR3 consists of 15 residues. Germline V gene lookup returns CDR1 LGHDT and CDR2 YNNKEL (reference sequence). Whole blood that had not been fractionated was the source of extracted total RNA. The V call is TRBV3-1, the J call TRBJ2-6; 7 bases match TRBD2. The TCR was taken from a female donor in good health. CDR3 nucleotides: TGTGCCAGCAGCCAGGCGGGGGCTGGGGCCAACGTCCTGACTTTC. Its translation: CASSQAGAGANVLTF.